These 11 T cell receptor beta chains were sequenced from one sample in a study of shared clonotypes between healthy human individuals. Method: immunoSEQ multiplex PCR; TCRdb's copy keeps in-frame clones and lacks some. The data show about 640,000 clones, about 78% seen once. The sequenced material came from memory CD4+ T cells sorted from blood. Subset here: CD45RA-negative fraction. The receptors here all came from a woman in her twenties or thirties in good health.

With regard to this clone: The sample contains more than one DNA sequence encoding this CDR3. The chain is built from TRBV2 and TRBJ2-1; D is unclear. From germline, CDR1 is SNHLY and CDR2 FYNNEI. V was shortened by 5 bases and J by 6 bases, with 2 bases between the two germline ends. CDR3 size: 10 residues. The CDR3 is CASSFNEQFF. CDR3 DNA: TGTGCCAGCAGTTTCAATGAGCAGTTCTTC. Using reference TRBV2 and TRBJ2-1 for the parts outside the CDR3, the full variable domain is EPEVTQTPSHQVTQMGQEVILRCVPISNHLYFYWYRQILGQKVEFLVSFYNNEISEKSEIFDDQFSVERPDGSNFTLKIRSTKLEDSAMYFCASSFNEQFFGPGTRLTVL.

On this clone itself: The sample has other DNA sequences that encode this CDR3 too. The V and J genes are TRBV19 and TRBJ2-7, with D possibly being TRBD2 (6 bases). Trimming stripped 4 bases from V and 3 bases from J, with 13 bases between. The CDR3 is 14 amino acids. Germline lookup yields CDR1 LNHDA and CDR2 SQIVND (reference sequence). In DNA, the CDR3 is TGTGCCAGTAGTAGGCAAGCGGGCGGCTACGAGCAGTACTTC. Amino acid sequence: CASSRQAGGYEQYF.

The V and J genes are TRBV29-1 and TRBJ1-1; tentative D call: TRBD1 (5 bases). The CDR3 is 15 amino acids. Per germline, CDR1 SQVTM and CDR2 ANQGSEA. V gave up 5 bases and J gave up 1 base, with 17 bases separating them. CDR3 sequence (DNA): TGCAGCGTTCACCGGAACTACGGGGGGAACACTGAAGCTTTCTTT. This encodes CSVHRNYGGNTEAFF.

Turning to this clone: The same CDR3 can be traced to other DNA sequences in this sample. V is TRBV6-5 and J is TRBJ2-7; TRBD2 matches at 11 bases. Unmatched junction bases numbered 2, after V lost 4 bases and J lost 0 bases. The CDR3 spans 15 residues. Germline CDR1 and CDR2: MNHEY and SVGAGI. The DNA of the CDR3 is TGTGCCAGCAGTTCTGGGACTAGCGGCTCCTACGAGCAGTACTTC. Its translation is CASSSGTSGSYEQYF.

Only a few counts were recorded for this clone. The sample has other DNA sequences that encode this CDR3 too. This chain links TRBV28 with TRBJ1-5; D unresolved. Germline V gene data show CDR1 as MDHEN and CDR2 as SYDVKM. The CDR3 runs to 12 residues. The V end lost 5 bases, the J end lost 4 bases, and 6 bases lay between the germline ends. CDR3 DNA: TGTGCCAGCAGTCTCGGGAATCAGCCCCAGCATTTT. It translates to CASSLGNQPQHF.

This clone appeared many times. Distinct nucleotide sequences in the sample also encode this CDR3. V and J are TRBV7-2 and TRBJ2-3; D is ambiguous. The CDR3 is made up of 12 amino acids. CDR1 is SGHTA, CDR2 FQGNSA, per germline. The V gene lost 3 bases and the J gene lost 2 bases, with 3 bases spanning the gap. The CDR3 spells CASSLYTDTQYF. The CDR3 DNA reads TGTGCCAGCAGCTTGTACACAGATACGCAGTATTTT.

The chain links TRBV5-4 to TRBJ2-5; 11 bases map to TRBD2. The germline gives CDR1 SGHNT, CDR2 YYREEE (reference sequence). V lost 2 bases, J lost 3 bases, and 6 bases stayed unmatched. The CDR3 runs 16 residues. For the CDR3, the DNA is TGTGCCAGCAGCTTCACCTTAGCGGGAGGGAAAGAGACCCAGTACTTC. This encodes CASSFTLAGGKETQYF. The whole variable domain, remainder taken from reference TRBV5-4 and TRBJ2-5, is ETGVTQSPTHLIKTRGQQVTLRCSSQSGHNTVSWYQQALGQGPQFIFQYYREEENGRGNFPPRFSGLQFPNYSSELNVNALELDDSALYLCASSFTLAGGKETQYFGPGTRLLVL.

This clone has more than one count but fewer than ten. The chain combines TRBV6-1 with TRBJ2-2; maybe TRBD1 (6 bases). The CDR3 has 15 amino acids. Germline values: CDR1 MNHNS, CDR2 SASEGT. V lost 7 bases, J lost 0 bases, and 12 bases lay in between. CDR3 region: CASTHGQPNTGELFF. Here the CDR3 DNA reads TGTGCCAGCACGCACGGACAGCCGAACACCGGGGAGCTGTTTTTT.

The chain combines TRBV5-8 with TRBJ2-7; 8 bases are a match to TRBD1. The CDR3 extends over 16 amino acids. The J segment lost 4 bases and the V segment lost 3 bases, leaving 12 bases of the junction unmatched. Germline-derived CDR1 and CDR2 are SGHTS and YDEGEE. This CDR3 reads CASSYHPGQVEYEQYF. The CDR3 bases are TGTGCCAGCAGCTATCATCCGGGACAGGTAGAGTACGAGCAGTACTTC.

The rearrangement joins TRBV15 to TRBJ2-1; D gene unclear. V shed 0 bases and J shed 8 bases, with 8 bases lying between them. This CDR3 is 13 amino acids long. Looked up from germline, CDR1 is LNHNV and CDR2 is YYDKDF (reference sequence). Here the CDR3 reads CATSRDNLYEQFF. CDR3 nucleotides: TGTGCCACCAGCAGAGATAACCTTTATGAGCAGTTCTTC. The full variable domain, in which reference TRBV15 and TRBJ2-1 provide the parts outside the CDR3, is DAMVIQNPRYQVTQFGKPVTLSCSQTLNHNVMYWYQQKSSQAPKLLFHYYDKDFNNEADTPDNFQSRRPNTSFCFLDIRSPGLGDTAMYLCATSRDNLYEQFFGPGTRLTVL.

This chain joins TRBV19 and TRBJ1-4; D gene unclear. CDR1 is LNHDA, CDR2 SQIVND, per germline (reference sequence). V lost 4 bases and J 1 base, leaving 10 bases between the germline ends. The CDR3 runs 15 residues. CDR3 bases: TGTGCCAGTAGTACCCAGGCGGGAACTAATGAAAAACTGTTTTTT. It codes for CASSTQAGTNEKLFF.